Below are 26 T cell receptor beta chains sequenced from a single sample in a study of STAT5B mutations in CD4+ large granular lymphocyte leukemia. Repertoires were generated with immunoSEQ multiplex PCR, while TCRdb's copy carries only in-frame clones and drops some. The table lists nearly 35,000 clones, over 60% of them singletons, with roughly 2.3% in the top ten. The sequenced sample was CD4+ T cells from blood buffy coats. The receptors here all came from a human donor in good health.

This chain uses TRBV6-4 with TRBJ1-5; D not certain. The CDR3 has 14 residues. The V end lost 2 bases, the J end lost 4 bases, and 9 bases lay between the germline ends. CDR1 is MRHNA, CDR2 SNTAGT, per germline. The CDR3 loop reads CASSDRLFNQPQHF. CDR3 nucleotide sequence: TGTGCCAGCAGTGACCGCCTTTTTAATCAGCCCCAGCATTTT.

The J gene is TRBJ1-2, the V gene TRBV7-2; D not resolved. The V and J ends lost 3 bases and 2 bases respectively, with 13 bases between them. CDR1 is SGHTA, CDR2 FQGNSA, per germline. The CDR3 length is 15 residues. The chain's CDR3 is CASSFKGDPNYGYTF. CDR3 nucleotide sequence: TGTGCCAGCAGCTTTAAGGGAGACCCCAACTATGGCTACACCTTC.

The chain carries TRBV5-5 and TRBJ2-7, with 9 nucleotides matching TRBD1. In germline, CDR1 is SGHKS, CDR2 YYEKEE (reference sequence). After removal of 4 bases from V and 5 bases from J, the junction contained 10 bases not matched to a gene. The CDR3 runs 15 residues. CDR3 in amino acids: CASSNRRTGVNEQYF. The CDR3 region has the DNA TGTGCCAGCAGCAACCGTAGGACAGGGGTGAACGAGCAGTACTTC.

This rearrangement joins TRBV29-1 to TRBJ2-5; D may be TRBD2 (5 bases). The J call may be mistaken, given a closer DNA end match to TRBJ2-7. CDR3 length: 13 residues. Germline V gene lookup returns CDR1 SQVTM and CDR2 ANQGSEA. The CDR3 spells CSGSITGAYEQYF. For the CDR3, the DNA is TGCAGCGGTAGCATTACCGGGGCCTACGAGCAGTACTTC.

The chain links TRBV7-2 to TRBJ2-7; TRBD2 agrees at 10 bases. Trimming removed 4 bases from V and 1 base from J; junction bases left unmatched: 1. CDR3 length equals 14 residues. Germline CDR1 is SGHTA and CDR2 is FQGNSA. As DNA, the CDR3 is TGTGCCAGCAGCTCACTAGCGGGATCCTACGAGCAGTACTTC. Translating gives CASSSLAGSYEQYF.

Written as DNA, the CDR3 is TGTGCCAGCAGCTCGACAGGGGGCCTCATGAACACTGAAGCTTTCTTT. It yields the protein CASSSTGGLMNTEAFF. This chain connects TRBV5-6 to TRBJ1-1, with 10 nucleotides matching TRBD1. Unmatched junction bases numbered 5, after V lost 3 bases and J lost 0 bases. The CDR3 is 16 amino acids. Germline V gene sequence: CDR1 SGHDT, CDR2 YYEEEE.

V usage is TRBV6-1 and J usage is TRBJ1-3; the D gene is possibly TRBD1 (5 bases). Between the trimmed V and J ends, which lost 4 bases and 3 bases, there was a span of 7 bases. The CDR3 extends over 13 amino acids. Germline V CDR1 and CDR2: MNHNS, SASEGT. DNA of the CDR3: TGTGCCAGCAGTGGGGGACTTGGAAACACCATATATTTT. Translated, it gives CASSGGLGNTIYF.

The chain combines TRBV19 with TRBJ1-5, with D perhaps TRBD1 (5 bases). V dropped 5 bases and J dropped 3 bases, with 17 bases sitting between them. The CDR3 is made up of 16 amino acids. CDR1 and CDR2 (germline): LNHDA, SQIVND (reference sequence). The CDR3 here is CASSDDPGRNNQPQHF. The CDR3 DNA reads as TGTGCCAGTAGTGATGACCCGGGACGGAACAATCAGCCCCAGCATTTT. Full variable domain (missing parts from reference TRBV19 and TRBJ1-5): DGGITQSPKYLFRKEGQNVTLSCEQNLNHDAMYWYRQDPGQGLRLIYYSQIVNDFQKGDIAEGYSVSREKKESFPLTVTSAQKNPTAFYLCASSDDPGRNNQPQHFGDGTRLSIL.

V usage is TRBV5-1 and J usage is TRBJ2-1, with 12 bases matching TRBD2. J was trimmed by 7 bases and V by 1 base; bases with no gene match: 9. Germline V gene lookup returns CDR1 SGHRS and CDR2 YFSETQ. The CDR3 covers 17 residues. The DNA for the CDR3 is TGCGCCAGCAGCTTGTGGCTAGCGGGGGGGACGAAAAATGAGCAGTTCTTC. It specifies CASSLWLAGGTKNEQFF.

CDR3 sequence (DNA): TGTGCCAGCAGTCCCCGACAGGCTGATCAGCCCCAGCATTTT. Encoded protein: CASSPRQADQPQHF. The V and J genes are TRBV6-5 and TRBJ1-5; D might be TRBD1 (6 bases). This CDR3 spans 14 amino acids. The germline CDR1 and CDR2 sequences are MNHEY and SVGAGI. The V and J ends lost 5 bases and 5 bases respectively, with 13 bases between them.

CDR3 DNA: TGTGCCAGCAGTTCTGACAGGGGCCATAATTCACCCCTCCACTTT. This encodes CASSSDRGHNSPLHF. V and J are TRBV6-6 and TRBJ1-6; 8 positions match TRBD1. CDR3 length: 15 residues. In germline, CDR1 is MNHNY, CDR2 SVGAGI (reference sequence). V was clipped by 4 bases and J by 5 bases; unmatched bases: 4.

The gene calls are TRBV30 and TRBJ1-2; tentative D call: TRBD1 (5 bases). CDR3 size: 11 residues. CDR1 and CDR2 from the germline V gene are GTSNPN and SVGIG (reference sequence). Between the trimmed V and J ends, which lost 2 bases and 5 bases, there was a span of 6 bases. The chain's CDR3 is CAWSQGYGYTF. CDR3 coding DNA: TGTGCCTGGAGTCAGGGTTATGGCTACACCTTC.

This clone has only one observation. The chain joins TRBV4-1 to TRBJ1-4; the D gene is possibly TRBD1 (5 bases). Between the trimmed V and J ends, which lost 0 bases and 8 bases, there was a span of 13 bases. The CDR3 is made up of 15 amino acids. Germline V gene sequence: CDR1 MGHRA, CDR2 YSYEKL. The DNA for the CDR3 is TGCGCCAGCAGCCAAGACGGGGCAGGGAACGAAAAACTGTTTTTT. Protein sequence: CASSQDGAGNEKLFF.

The chain has TRBV7-9 and TRBJ1-3; tentatively, D is TRBD1 (6 bases). CDR1 is SEHNR and CDR2 is FQNEAQ in the germline V gene (reference sequence). CDR3 size: 16 residues. Trimming stripped 5 bases from V and 4 bases from J, with 18 bases between. The CDR3 DNA reads TGTGCCAGCAGCGCCCCGGGGGGCCGCGGAGGAAACACCATATATTTT. Its translation is CASSAPGGRGGNTIYF.

This clone was counted a few times. The gene calls are TRBV2 and TRBJ1-5; the match to TRBD1 covers 9 bases. The CDR3 runs to 15 residues. Germline values: CDR1 SNHLY, CDR2 FYNNEI. Germline trimming cut 5 bases from V and 3 bases from J; bases unmatched to any gene: 5. CDR3 bases: TGTGCCAGCAGTCCCGGGACAGGGCTCAATCAGCCCCAGCATTTT. Encoded protein: CASSPGTGLNQPQHF.

The CDR3 bases are TGTGCCAGCAGTTACACCCGGACAGAGACCTATGGCTACACCTTC. As protein: CASSYTRTETYGYTF. The genes are TRBV6-5 and TRBJ1-2; perhaps TRBD1 as D (6 bases). Germline V gives CDR1 MNHEY, CDR2 SVGAGI. This CDR3 spans 15 amino acids. Trimming left V 2 bases short and J 4 bases short, with 14 bases between.

This clone was recorded a few times. The rearrangement joins TRBV2 to TRBJ1-5; D uncertain. Germline V gives CDR1 SNHLY, CDR2 FYNNEI. This CDR3 is 13 amino acids long. V lost 3 bases and J 1 base, leaving 4 bases between the germline ends. The CDR3 reads CASSDDSNQPQHF. The CDR3 DNA follows: TGTGCCAGCAGTGATGACAGCAATCAGCCCCAGCATTTT. Together with reference TRBV2 and TRBJ1-5, the CDR3 gives the full variable domain: EPEVTQTPSHQVTQMGQEVILRCVPISNHLYFYWYRQILGQKVEFLVSFYNNEISEKSEIFDDQFSVERPDGSNFTLKIRSTKLEDSAMYFCASSDDSNQPQHFGDGTRLSIL.

The genes are TRBV29-1 and TRBJ1-2; D is uncertain. The V gene lost 3 bases and the J gene lost 4 bases, with 9 bases spanning the gap. Per the germline V gene, CDR1 is SQVTM and CDR2 is ANQGSEA. The length of the CDR3 is 12 residues. CDR3 nucleotides: TGCAGCGTTGATGCCAGGACCTATGGCTACACCTTC. It encodes CSVDARTYGYTF.

Only a few counts were recorded for this clone. The rearrangement joins TRBV18 to TRBJ1-1; a possible D gene is TRBD1 (6 bases). Trimming took 4 bases from V and 1 from J, leaving 13 bases between them. Germline CDR1 and CDR2: KGHSH and LQKENI. This CDR3 region has 15 residues. The CDR3 spells CASSLNPGQNTEAFF. The CDR3 nucleotides are TGTGCCAGCTCACTAAACCCGGGACAGAACACTGAAGCTTTCTTT.

This clone was counted a few times. The chain links TRBV6-1 to TRBJ1-1; D might be TRBD1 (5 bases). V lost 4 bases, J lost 10 bases, and 16 bases lay in between. This CDR3 comprises 13 residues. From germline, CDR1 is MNHNS and CDR2 SASEGT. CDR3 residues: CASSAERQRRAFF. CDR3 DNA: TGTGCCAGCAGTGCCGAGAGACAGCGCCGAGCTTTCTTT.

The chain joins TRBV5-1 to TRBJ2-5; D not resolved. The V end lost 1 base, the J end lost 11 bases, and 9 bases lay between the germline ends. The CDR3 covers 11 residues. Looked up from germline, CDR1 is SGHRS and CDR2 is YFSETQ. DNA for the CDR3: TGCGCCAGCAGCTTGATGGAAGAGCAGTACTTC. Amino acids: CASSLMEEQYF.

This chain joins TRBV5-4 and TRBJ2-5; 7 nucleotides match TRBD2. From germline, CDR1 is SGHNT and CDR2 YYREEE (reference sequence). The CDR3 consists of 14 residues. Germline trimming cut 0 bases from V and 2 bases from J; bases unmatched to any gene: 1. The CDR3 protein is CASSLVGLQETQYF. The CDR3, as DNA: TGTGCCAGCAGCTTGGTGGGACTACAAGAGACCCAGTACTTC.

J is TRBJ2-1 and V is TRBV6-1; 11 bases match TRBD2. CDR1 and CDR2 (germline): MNHNS, SASEGT. This CDR3 has 15 amino acids. V shed 7 bases and J 7 bases; nucleotides not matched to a gene: 9. The CDR3 reads CASIISGGGYNEQFF. Here the CDR3 DNA reads TGTGCCAGCATAATTAGCGGGGGGGGTTATAATGAGCAGTTCTTC.

The V call is TRBV25-1, the J call TRBJ2-7; D perhaps matches TRBD2 (7 bases). Trimming took off 1 base at V and 2 bases at J, with 9 bases between the two ends. The CDR3 covers 14 residues. Looked up from germline, CDR1 is MGHDK and CDR2 is SYGVNS. The CDR3 region is CASSEFGGPYEQYF. CDR3 sequence (DNA): TGTGCCAGCAGTGAATTCGGGGGGCCCTACGAGCAGTACTTC.

This rearrangement joins TRBV19 to TRBJ2-3, with no clear D. The germline V and J ends were trimmed by 8 bases and 5 bases, with 2 bases remaining between them. Per germline, CDR1 LNHDA and CDR2 SQIVND (reference sequence). The CDR3 spans 9 residues. The CDR3 loop is CASGDTQYF. DNA of the CDR3: TGTGCCAGTGGAGATACGCAGTATTTT.

The V and J genes are TRBV6-1 and TRBJ1-3, with 9 positions matching TRBD1. The CDR3 has 13 residues. The junction had 5 bases not matched to a gene; V was cut back by 10 bases and J by 4 bases. Germline V lookup: CDR1 MNHNS, CDR2 SASEGT. Here the CDR3 DNA reads TGTGCCACCGGACAGGGGTCAGGAAACACCATATATTTT. This translates into CATGQGSGNTIYF.